This TCR beta chain was recorded in a study of OX40 agonist ivuxolimab in advanced cancers. About the study: Averaging roughly 60 years in age, with a range of about 23 to 85, the cohort was more than 75% male. Study-wide results and caveats: Among expanded peripheral T cells, antigen specificity went undetermined.

A note on this clone: Its antigen is not known.

Measured with immunoSEQ multiplex PCR; TCRdb has only the in-frame clones, and not every one. Among 50,000 to 75,000 clones listed, just under 85% were seen once. CDR1 SGHTA and CDR2 FQGNSA come from the germline V gene. The CDR3 spans 14 residues. Trimming removed 1 base from V and 0 bases from J, with 7 bases in between. Exclusion of a patient followed from autoimmune disease history or systemic immunosuppression. The sample in question was CD4+ or CD8+ T cells sorted from blood, obtained in a trial of the OX40 agonist ivuxolimab. This chain links TRBV7-2 with TRBJ2-7, with unresolved D. This clonotype originated in an adult with an advanced solid tumor such as melanoma, head and neck, liver or kidney cancer. The chain's CDR3 is CASSLEGSSYEQYF. CDR3 nucleotide sequence: TGTGCCAGCAGCTTAGAGGGCAGCTCCTACGAGCAGTACTTC.